This TCR beta chain was sequenced for a study of radiotherapy plus CTLA-4 blockade in lung cancer. Study summary: Of all patients, under 20% responded objectively and approximately 31% showed disease control. Study-level results: Early blood T cell clone changes and increased post-radiation serum interferon-beta were reportedly the strongest response predictors. Blood-borne expansion of tumor-derived TCR clones followed radiotherapy plus ipilimumab.

Germline V gene data show CDR1 as SGHRS and CDR2 as YFSETQ. This CDR3 region has 14 residues. The junction had 8 bases not matched to a gene; V was cut back by 3 bases and J by 7 bases. Focal radiation and CTLA-4 blockade (ipilimumab) were tested in chemo-refractory metastatic non-small-cell lung cancer patients. Sequenced by immunoSEQ multiplex PCR; TCRdb stores in-frame clones only, minus some. The table lists about 90,000 clones, about four fifths of them singletons. Concerning this clone: Its antigen is as yet unknown.

The V and J genes are TRBV5-1 and TRBJ2-7, with 9 positions matching TRBD1. The receptor was isolated from a human donor with non-small cell lung cancer that progressed on radiotherapy plus ipilimumab. The sequences come from peripheral blood, collected from a patient treated with radiotherapy plus ipilimumab. The CDR3 is CASSSAGQGLEQYF. In nucleotides, the CDR3 is TGCGCCAGCAGCTCCGCGGGACAGGGACTGGAGCAGTACTTC.